This paragraph covers one T cell receptor beta chain sequence. Its cognate antigen is unknown. The sample is drawn from a study of Graves' ophthalmopathy and Graves' hyperthyroidism. As for the study in general: Samples of peripheral blood were obtained at initial diagnosis, prior to treatment of any kind. Study-wide findings and caveats: Among expanded thyroid clonotypes above 0.001 frequency, most also occurred in blood.

RNA transcripts yielded amplified TCR beta CDR3 regions. HTBI primers were used in a first-round RT-PCR, which preceded a second-round multiplex PCR. MiXCR, run by TCRdb on the multiplex PCR reads, gives a single entry per CDR3 protein. The table has roughly 400,000 distinct CDR3 sequences, approximately 17% seen once; the top ten hold around 2.4%. The CDR3 runs 15 residues. J lost 3 bases, V lost 2 bases, and 7 bases had no gene match. The germline CDR1 and CDR2 sequences are MNHNS and SASEGT. The rearrangement joins TRBV6-1 to TRBJ2-7, with 7 nucleotides matching TRBD1. The TCR was taken from an adult woman with stable Graves' hyperthyroidism. Source material: peripheral blood. The CDR3 coding sequence is TGTGCCAGCAGTGAACGACAGGGAACTGGCTACGAGCAGTACTTC. Translating it yields CASSERQGTGYEQYF.